This is a list of T cell receptor beta chains from one sample in a study of T cell repertoires in cytomegalovirus infection. MiXCR, applied by TCRdb to the reads, yields one record per CDR3 protein. The data contain 200,000 to 300,000 distinct CDR3 sequences, around 13% of them singletons. The sequenced sample consisted of PBMCs. The source of these receptors is a human donor in good health (CMV status not recorded). Some clones in this sample may be carry-over from other donors' samples. CDR3s include the opening cysteine and the closing phenylalanine or tryptophan. Each record gives: J gene, CDR3 length, V gene, CDR3 protein.

j_call: TRBJ2-1; cdr3_length: 17; v_call: TRBV20-1; cdr3_aa: CSALVQRDQKYYNEQFF
j_call: TRBJ1-6; cdr3_length: 14; v_call: TRBV7-9; cdr3_aa: CASSMDSKNSPLHF
j_call: TRBJ2-7; cdr3_length: 12; v_call: TRBV20-1; cdr3_aa: CSAKGQVYEQYF
j_call: TRBJ2-5; cdr3_length: 14; v_call: TRBV7-3; cdr3_aa: CASSLTGTLETQYF
j_call: TRBJ2-1; cdr3_length: 16; v_call: TRBV5-5; cdr3_aa: CASSLVGVSPENEQFF
j_call: TRBJ2-5; cdr3_length: 16; v_call: TRBV11-3; cdr3_aa: CASSLAGTSGSETQYF
j_call: TRBJ1-5; cdr3_length: 15; v_call: TRBV7-6; cdr3_aa: CASSLDWGPNQPQHF
j_call: TRBJ2-1; cdr3_length: 14; v_call: TRBV7-2; cdr3_aa: CASSSHGTRGEQFF
j_call: TRBJ2-7; cdr3_length: 15; v_call: TRBV20-1; cdr3_aa: CSVTYERASVYEQYF
j_call: TRBJ2-5; cdr3_length: 15; v_call: TRBV14; cdr3_aa: CASSHFSGGQETQYF
j_call: TRBJ2-4; cdr3_length: 13; v_call: TRBV12-3/TRBV12-4; cdr3_aa: CASSLLSKNIQYF
j_call: TRBJ1-1; cdr3_length: 14; v_call: TRBV7-6; cdr3_aa: CASSPLGGAGEAFF
j_call: TRBJ1-1; cdr3_length: 17; v_call: TRBV7-8; cdr3_aa: CASSIDRVLQTNTEAFF
j_call: TRBJ2-2; cdr3_length: 15; v_call: TRBV7-3; cdr3_aa: CASNLGRGDTGELFF
j_call: TRBJ1-2; cdr3_length: 13; v_call: TRBV20-1; cdr3_aa: CSARTGKSYGYTF
j_call: TRBJ2-7; cdr3_length: 14; v_call: TRBV2; cdr3_aa: CASSLGEISYEQYF
j_call: TRBJ1-5; cdr3_length: 15; v_call: TRBV12-3/TRBV12-4; cdr3_aa: CASRWSGGRNQPQHF
j_call: TRBJ2-7; cdr3_length: 14; v_call: TRBV7-2; cdr3_aa: CASSSQLGVYEQYF
j_call: TRBJ2-5; cdr3_length: 14; v_call: TRBV7-6; cdr3_aa: CASSLGPTGETQYF
j_call: TRBJ2-3; cdr3_length: 14; v_call: TRBV6-6; cdr3_aa: CASTPLAGVPTQYF
j_call: TRBJ2-3; cdr3_length: 14; v_call: TRBV20-1; cdr3_aa: CSARRDRGEDTQYF
j_call: TRBJ1-1; cdr3_length: 13; v_call: TRBV12-3/TRBV12-4; cdr3_aa: CASRRQGATEAFF
j_call: TRBJ2-7; cdr3_length: 14; v_call: TRBV6-2/TRBV6-3; cdr3_aa: CASSRIALTYEQYF
j_call: TRBJ2-3; cdr3_length: 16; v_call: TRBV11-2; cdr3_aa: CASSLNRRASTDTQYF
j_call: TRBJ1-2; cdr3_length: 16; v_call: TRBV7-2; cdr3_aa: CASSVYLGQITYGYTF
j_call: TRBJ1-5; cdr3_length: 16; v_call: TRBV7-2; cdr3_aa: CASSLGAGVFNQPQHF
j_call: TRBJ2-3; cdr3_length: 16; v_call: TRBV28; cdr3_aa: CASGRRGPGGTDTQYF
j_call: TRBJ2-6; cdr3_length: 18; v_call: TRBV7-8; cdr3_aa: CASSPRGRDRTGANVLTF
j_call: TRBJ2-7; cdr3_length: 15; v_call: TRBV7-2; cdr3_aa: CASSLYPGRIREQYF
j_call: TRBJ1-1; cdr3_length: 13; v_call: TRBV7-2; cdr3_aa: CASSLWLGTEAFF
j_call: TRBJ2-2; cdr3_length: 18; v_call: TRBV28; cdr3_aa: CASSPGTSGRFIAGELFF